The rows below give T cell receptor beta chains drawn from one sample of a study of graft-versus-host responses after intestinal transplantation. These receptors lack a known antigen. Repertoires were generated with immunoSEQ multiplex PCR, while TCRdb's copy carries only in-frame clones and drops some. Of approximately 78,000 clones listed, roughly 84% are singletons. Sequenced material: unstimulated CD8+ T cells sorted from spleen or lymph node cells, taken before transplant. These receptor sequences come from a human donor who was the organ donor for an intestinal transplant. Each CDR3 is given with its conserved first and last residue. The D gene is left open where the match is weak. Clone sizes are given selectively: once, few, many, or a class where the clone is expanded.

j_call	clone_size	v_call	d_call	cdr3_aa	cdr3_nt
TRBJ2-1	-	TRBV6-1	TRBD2	CASSEGWASGLYNEQFF	TGTGCCAGCAGTGAAGGTTGGGCTAGCGGCCTTTACAATGAGCAGTTCTTC
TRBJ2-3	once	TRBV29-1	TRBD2	CSVEETGTSGGALDTQYF	TGCAGCGTTGAAGAGACCGGGACTAGCGGGGGGGCGTTAGATACGCAGTATTTT
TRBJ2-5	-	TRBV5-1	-	CASSLDQETQYF	TGCGCCAGCAGCTTGGACCAGGAGACCCAGTACTTC
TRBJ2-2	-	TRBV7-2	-	CATKDRSYTGELFF	TGTGCCACCAAAGACAGGTCATACACCGGGGAGCTGTTTTTT
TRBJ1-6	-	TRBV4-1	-	CASSQDLGSPLHF	TGCGCCAGCAGCCAAGATCTAGGTTCACCCCTCCACTTT
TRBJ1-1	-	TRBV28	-	CASTPRQFVSEAFF	TGTGCCAGCACACCCCGCCAATTCGTTTCTGAAGCTTTCTTT
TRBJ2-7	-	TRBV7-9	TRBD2	CASSPVGLGNYEQYF	TGTGCCAGCAGCCCGGTGGGACTAGGAAACTACGAGCAGTACTTC
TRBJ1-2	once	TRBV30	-	CAWSLGPSGYTF	TGTGCCTGGAGTTTGGGACCCTCCGGCTACACCTTC
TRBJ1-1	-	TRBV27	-	CASMEGKNTEAFF	TGTGCCAGCATGGAGGGCAAGAACACTGAAGCTTTCTTT
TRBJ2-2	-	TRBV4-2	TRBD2	CASSQETSYNTGELFF	TGTGCCAGCAGCCAAGAGACTAGCTACAACACCGGGGAGCTGTTTTTT
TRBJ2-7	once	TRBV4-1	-	CASSHTTEEVYEQYF	TGCGCCAGCAGCCATACGACAGAAGAAGTCTACGAGCAGTACTTC
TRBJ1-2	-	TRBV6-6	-	CASSSGRGTNYGYTF	TGTGCCAGCAGTTCAGGGAGAGGTACTAACTATGGCTACACCTTC
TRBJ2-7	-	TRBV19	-	CASSMAAPSYEQYF	TGTGCCAGTAGTATGGCGGCCCCATCCTACGAGCAGTACTTC
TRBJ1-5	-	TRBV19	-	CASSIQSIGVRLPQHF	TGTGCCAGTAGTATTCAATCCATCGGGGTACGACTGCCCCAGCATTTT
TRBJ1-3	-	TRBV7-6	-	CASSLDSSGNTIYF	TGTGCCAGCAGCTTGGACAGCTCTGGAAACACCATATATTTT
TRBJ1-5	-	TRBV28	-	CASSYTPAYSNQPQHF	TGTGCCAGCAGCTATACCCCGGCCTATAGCAATCAGCCCCAGCATTTT
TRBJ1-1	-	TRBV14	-	CASSPWGYTEAFF	TGTGCCAGCAGCCCGTGGGGGTACACTGAAGCTTTCTTT
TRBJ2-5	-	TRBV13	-	CASSPGAKETQYF	TGTGCCAGCAGCCCGGGGGCAAAGGAGACCCAGTACTTC
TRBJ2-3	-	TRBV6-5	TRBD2	CASSPLAGGTDTQYF	TGTGCCAGCAGCCCACTAGCGGGGGGCACAGATACGCAGTATTTT
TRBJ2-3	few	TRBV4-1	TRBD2	CASSHVAGGFSDTQYF	TGCGCCAGCAGCCACGTAGCGGGGGGCTTCTCAGATACGCAGTATTTT